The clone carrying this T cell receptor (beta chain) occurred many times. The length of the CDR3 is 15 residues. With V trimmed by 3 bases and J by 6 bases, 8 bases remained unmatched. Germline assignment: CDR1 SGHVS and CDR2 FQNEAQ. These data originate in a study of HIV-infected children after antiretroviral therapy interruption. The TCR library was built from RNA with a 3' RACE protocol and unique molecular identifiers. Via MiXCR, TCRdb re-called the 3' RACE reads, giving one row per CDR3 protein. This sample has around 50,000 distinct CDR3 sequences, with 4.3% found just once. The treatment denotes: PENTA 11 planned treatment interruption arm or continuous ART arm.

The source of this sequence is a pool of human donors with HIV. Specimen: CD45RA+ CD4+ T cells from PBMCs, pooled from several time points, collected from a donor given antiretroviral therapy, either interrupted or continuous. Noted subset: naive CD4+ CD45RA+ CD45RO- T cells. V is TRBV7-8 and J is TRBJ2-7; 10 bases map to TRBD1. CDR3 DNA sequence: TGTGCCAGCAGCTTTGTTCGGGACAGGGGTGCCGAGCAGTACTTC. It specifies CASSFVRDRGAEQYF.